This T cell receptor (beta chain) was identified during a study of long-term antiretroviral therapy in people with HIV (dated by TCRdb to the early 2020s). Study-wide context: Collection of the earliest samples took place about a decade ahead of the 2015 WHO recommendation for immediate ART, at a time when ART was typically delayed until CD4 counts fell. A retrospective serial study tested whether ART initiation and durable HIV suppression were associated with changes in peripheral blood TRB repertoire composition and diversity. A total of around 200 cryopreserved PBMC samples were contributed to the cohort by 30 adults with confirmed HIV infection, with samples collected serially over a mean of roughly six years (range 1-12). About 35% of the 30 participants with HIV were female. No cross-contamination during QIAcube processing was shown when test extractions of a monoclonal T-cell line were performed alongside fewer than 35 polyclonal samples.

As regards this clone: Its antigen is currently not known. No clone much larger than this one lies a single base away; base qualities are absent.

General conclusions and limits of the study: HIV repertoires had narrower CDR3 length ranges than controls, and the network structure suggested an antigen-experienced repertoire that shifted only slightly toward naive after ART. Since PBMC availability was limited, sequencing covered only the TCR beta chain, with no alpha chain pairing. Starting ART was linked to a significant rise in TRB diversity, yet even after long-term ART the diversity remained significantly lower than in transplant donor controls. Expanded TRB clones identified before ART initiation dominated the repertoire across all time points, though the dominance fluctuated and decreased in many PLHIV after ART. Because pre-ART samples had limited cell numbers, unsorted PBMC were profiled rather than sorted CD4+ and CD8+ T cells. Inferences about post-ART repertoire changes were limited because no data were available on ART adherence, viral resistance or therapy changes. The samples span the years 2004 to 2017, and the ART regimens used at that time may not be as effective as current regimens.

The immunoSEQ hsTCRB v3.0 assay was used at survey level resolution to sequence the TRB variable region. TRB sequencing targeted a depth of about 40,000-50,000 T-cell genomes per sample. Pooled TRB libraries were sequenced on an Illumina MiSeq with a v3 150-cycle kit. On the authors' methods: Repertoire analysis ran in R within a reproducible Nextflow workflow covering QC, data transformation and analysis. LymphoSeq2, an R package for AIRR-Seq data exploration, was used to implement custom analyses. Four samples yielding fewer than 5000 total TRB sequences were excluded, leaving about 190 analyzed HIV repertoires. Among the 170 to 200 retained HIV repertoires, approximately 59 were collected before ART initiation and 120 to 140 after ART initiation. Repertoires were downsampled to 5000 TRB nucleotide sequences, with summary statistics averaged over 100 downsampling iterations. TRB sequences were retained for analysis only if CDR3 regions of at least seven amino acids were present. Two measures captured diversity: a Shannon entropy-derived clonality score and the Gini coefficient. Repertoire networks linked the top 5000 CDR3 amino acid sequences whenever two sequences differed by an edit distance of one. Antigen specificity groups and MHC restriction were predicted for TRB CDR3 amino acid sequences with GLIPH2. Known CMV, EBV, HIV or tissue antigen associations were flagged by matching CDR3 amino acid sequences against VDJdb and McPAS-TCR. Pre-ART, post-ART and control groups were compared with Wilcoxon signed-rank tests and Holm-Bonferroni correction. TCRdb provides this immuneACCESS table in a form limited to in-frame rearrangements. Some clones are lacking; in checked studies, under half of them reflect an unresolved V gene, and why the rest are absent is not known. That table gives V, J and clone size, and the DNA gave D and trimming. Recorded for this sample are about 12,000 clones; roughly 79% of them occurred a single time. Around 10% of the sample belongs to the ten largest clones.

Inclusion was restricted to participants for whom at least one PBMC sample before ART initiation and at least two post-ART samples were available. Every participant with HIV received treatment in the United States of America. Before DNA extraction, cryopreserved samples containing 1-10 million PBMC were thawed and washed. At the time of the earliest PBMC sample for each participant with HIV, ages ranged from about 20 to 54 years. PBMC samples were contributed by each participant from 1-4 timepoints before ART initiation and 2-8 timepoints after ART initiation, with a median of 7 samples. For every participant, serial HIV viral load, CD4+ T-cell count, ART history and demographic data were obtained. Genomic DNA was extracted from unsorted PBMC with a Qiagen kit on a QIAcube, processed in batches of 12 samples. CDR3 length: 13 amino acids, cysteine to phenylalanine. Here the CDR3 DNA is all that survives: 39 bases in frame from base 1. The germline V and J ends show losses of 8 bases and 5 bases respectively, and no gene match explains 7 bases of the junction. The germline V gene encodes CDR1 KGHSH and CDR2 LQKENI.

The TCR comes from a woman in her 40s with HIV. The chain links TRBV18 with TRBJ1-2, with 8 bases matching TRBD1. Sample: unsorted PBMCs, taken 0.8 years before starting antiretroviral therapy. The CDR3 reads as follows: CASAPGQEYGYTF. The DNA sequence reads TGTGCCAGCGCGCCGGGACAGGAATATGGCTACACCTTC. Beyond the CDR3, the reference TRBV18 and TRBJ1-2 genes provide the residues; the full variable domain reads: NAGVMQNPRHLVRRRGQEARLRCSPMKGHSHVYWYRQLPEEGLKFMVYLQKENIIDESGMPKERFSAEFPKEGPSILRIQQVVRGDSAAYFCASAPGQEYGYTFGSGTRLTVV.